This T cell receptor beta chain was identified during a study of regulatory T cells in long-lasting Graves disease. Researchers made TCR beta libraries by using iRepertoire HTBI primers and running Arm-PCR on CDR3 regions. TCRdb processed the multiplex PCR reads anew with MiXCR; each CDR3 protein has one entry. The repertoire includes roughly 350,000 distinct CDR3 sequences, 15% to 20% of them detected once, and roughly a fifth sits in the top ten. The ends were cut back, 3 bases at V and 7 bases at J, with 13 bases in the middle. Germline V gene lookup returns CDR1 KGHSH and CDR2 LQKENI. There are 15 residues in the CDR3. Time point indicated: newly diagnosed GD, antithyroid drugs for less than 3 months. Generation of the TCR library employed RNA extracted from PBMCs. These same data were also listed under a study on T cells in Graves' hyperthyroidism and ophthalmopathy.

This specimen was peripheral blood mononuclear cells (PBMCs), taken at new diagnosis, from a patient treated with antithyroid drugs. The chain recombines TRBV18 with TRBJ1-6; D is undetermined. This receptor was taken from a woman between 18 and 29 years old with Graves disease. The CDR3 loop reads CASSPRQANNSPLHF. Written as DNA, the CDR3 is TGTGCCAGCTCACCGCGGCAGGCGAACAATTCACCCCTCCACTTT.